This note documents a single T cell receptor beta chain sequence. Its cognate antigen has yet to be identified. One base away there is no much larger clone; base qualities are not given. The method behind the library was the immunoSEQ multiplex PCR assay. For the multiplex PCR, a mixture combining 60 forward primers for TCR Vbeta segments and 13 reverse primers for TCR Jbeta segments was used. The CDR3 region of rearranged TCR beta genes was amplified from genomic DNA by a multiplex PCR assay. The Illumina HiSeq System was used to sequence the amplified TCR beta libraries as 87-base-pair reads. The authors processed their data as follows. Across the roughly 700 repertoires, a later analysis counted some 80 million unique TCR beta chains, some 11 million of which were shared by at least two donors. To remove PCR and sequencing errors, raw reads were error-corrected and collapsed into unique sequences using a nearest-neighbor algorithm that merged closely related sequences. To assign V, D and J gene segments, CDR3 sequences were aligned to IMGT reference sequences. For a sequence to be retained, a match of at least six nucleotides was required to both a V gene segment and a J gene segment. Rearrangements were called productive when the CDR3 lacked stop codons and stayed in frame with V and J; all others were non-productive. Following IMGT convention, CDR3 was defined as the stretch from the second conserved V-encoded cysteine up to the conserved J-encoded phenylalanine. Sequences without an unambiguous match to a single V gene segment were excluded from the earlier analysis of 450 to 750 of the donors. An earlier analysis of 587 of the donors called V segments functional above 56.7% productive rearrangements and segregating when the between-donor standard deviation exceeded 5%. A statistical classification framework was built for diagnosing cytomegalovirus status from the catalog of TCR beta chain sequences. In a later analysis, TCR nucleotide sequences were compared against IMGT/GENE-DB human TR gene sequences so that V and J genes could be assigned. The TCRdist pipeline was used in a later analysis to assign CDR3 sequences and most-parsimonious VDJ recombination scenarios. In a later analysis, every TCR beta chain was defined by the combination of its CDR3 amino acid sequence and its V-gene family, and reads without a unique V-gene family were dropped. A later analysis removed 592 highly shared, low-generation-probability nucleotide sequences to deal with suspected cross-contamination and a sequencing artifact. For each public chain, a later analysis derived a clonal expansion index from normalized ranks of inferred template counts within each repertoire. In a later analysis, generation probabilities were computed with a VDJ recombination model fitted to out-of-frame rearrangements, and the resulting probabilities were checked against IGoR. Hypergeometric tests were used in a later analysis to score TCR-TCR, TCR-HLA and TCR-CMV co-occurrence, with a repertoire-size bias correction applied to the TCR pairs. False discovery rates were estimated in a later analysis by permuting HLA or CMV assignments 20 times. In a later analysis, co-occurring TCRs were grouped using DBSCAN, and TCRdist sequence similarity was added for clustering within HLA-allele-positive subsets. Repertoires with fewer than 30,000 or more than 120,000 public chains were left out of co-occurrence clustering, as were about five repertoires with anomalous nucleotide sharing. TCRdb holds this immuneACCESS table with in-frame rearrangements only. Some clones are missing; in checked studies, unresolved V genes explain under half, and the rest has no known cause. V and J calls and clone size are those listed in that table; D and trimming were worked out from the DNA. The sample table shows 85,000 to 130,000 clones, and roughly 80% are seen once. Jointly, the top ten make up under 2% of the sample.

Including the terminal cysteine and phenylalanine, the CDR3 comprises 11 residues. The CDR3 DNA has 33 bases and is translated from base 1. V sheds 2 bases and J sheds 10 bases, leaving 6 bases between their ends. CDR1 is given as SNHLY and CDR2 as FYNNEI, both from the germline V gene. This sample is drawn from a study of cytomegalovirus exposure and HLA in healthy donors listed by TCRdb under 2017. Study-wide context: According to an earlier analysis of several hundred of the donors, some 180 million T cells yielded 120 million or so unique TCR beta sequences and roughly 280 Gb of sequence data. To predict cytomegalovirus infection status, the study brought together high-throughput TCR immunosequencing, statistical association of individual TCRs with disease status, and machine learning. The number of typed donors differed by locus: 629-630 for A, B, C, DRB1 and DQB1; approximately 520 for DQA1; approximately 610 for DPA1; and about 470 for DPB1. HLA typing covered class I and class II loci at four-digit resolution. Among 350 to 400 genotyped donors of the cohort, an average of around 240,000 unique TCR beta nucleotide sequences were sequenced per donor, roughly a sixth of them non-productive. In the later analysis, no new phenotypic data were used to find candidate immune exposures; instead, reliance was placed on TCR beta sequences and their occurrence across donors. All discovery cohort repertoires had been generated on a single sequencing platform. Five DR-DQ haplotypes were treated as single units for association and clustering because of strong linkage in the cohort. The aim of the study was to test whether cataloging public T cell receptors could identify signatures of past pathogen exposure. An early release covering about 600 HLA-typed donors comprised roughly 300 gigabases of sequencing data and approximately 85 million unique TCR sequences. Of the roughly 400 genotyped donors, 65% to 90% fell in the genetic ancestry cluster associated with self-reported Caucasian donors. A later genetic analysis used genome-wide SNP genotypes for about three fifths of the 666 donors, treating that subset as a discovery cohort. Donor age, sex, ethnicity and CMV serostatus were collected together with the repertoire data. Using immunosequencing, the study profiled T cell repertoires from 666 subjects and related those repertoires to cytomegalovirus serostatus. An earlier analysis of about 600 of the donors used high-throughput TCR beta sequencing to judge whether each TCR beta V gene segment behaved as functional or pseudogenic. In addition to the first cohort of 666 subjects, a separate validation cohort of around 110 different subjects was used. A later analysis re-analyzed previously published TCR beta repertoires from 600 to 850 donors and added high-resolution HLA genotyping to study TCR occurrence patterns.

In total, 630 or so healthy bone marrow donors made up the cohort. All cohort members were sampled while nominally healthy, although unrecorded immune exposures were likely present. The donor was CMV seronegative and was included in the group of around 320 seronegative cohort members. Every donor gave a peripheral blood sample, and the peripheral blood mononuclear cells from that sample were used for TCR beta sequencing. The Qiagen DNeasy Blood Extraction Kit was used to extract genomic DNA from the blood cell samples. Study-wide conclusions, independent of this receptor: A later analysis associated roughly 17,000 TCR beta sequences with specific HLA alleles at a false discovery rate of 0.05. Roughly uniform sequencing depth across donors was assumed in presence/absence analyses, although this assumption may not hold. A later analysis found that HLA-associated TCR beta chains were more clonally expanded and had lower generation probabilities than equally common non-associated chains. Because some donors lacked HLA typing at each locus, the association tests relied only on the typed subset. The study gave a list of some 150 TCR beta chains associated with cytomegalovirus. In a later analysis, TCR association rates were found to vary across HLA loci, with the most associated TCRs seen for DRB1 alleles and the fewest for HLA-C alleles. A later genetic analysis reported fewer N-insertions in productive TCRs among donors in an Asian-associated ancestry cluster than the 666-donor mean. A few of the identified cytomegalovirus-associated TCR beta chains were confirmed in vitro to be specific for cytomegalovirus antigens. Because counts were too low, more than 15 rarely observed V segments, including chromosome 9 orphons, were excluded from the earlier analysis of a few hundred of the donors. In an earlier analysis of about 600 of the donors, most TCR beta V segments appeared in productive rearrangements about 87% or about 30% of the time, broadly matching IMGT annotations. In both the original and validation cohorts, the classifier was reported to diagnose cytomegalovirus status with high specificity and sensitivity. A group of highly shared sequence variants was considered likely to be a technical artifact of the sequencing pipeline. Most CMV-associated TCR beta chains appeared to be HLA-restricted in a later analysis, and the HLA associations seemed to be driven largely by CMV exposure. Linkage disequilibrium might explain the correlated functional status among segregating V segments, but an unknown experimental factor could not be excluded. The cohort was sequenced for TCR beta chains only, and without alpha or paired-chain data the features that could be detected were limited. It was suggested by the authors that the approach could potentially be generalized to other disease states and immunological phenotypes. According to a later analysis, parvovirus B19, influenza, CMV and Epstein-Barr virus appeared linked to several top co-occurrence clusters. Across donors, most TCR sequences were observed very rarely, whereas some public TCRs were present in many individuals. Because the 87-base-pair reads could not distinguish some IMGT-functional V segments, including TRBV6-2 and TRBV6-3, those segments were excluded. CMV serostatus was the only immune exposure information available for the cohort. Strong co-occurrence of HLA alleles, especially DR and DQ, made assigning TCR associations to individual alleles difficult. A later genetic analysis associated a missense DCLRE1C variant with V-gene and J-gene trimming of TCR beta chains, and an independent cohort replicated the association. A further reported finding was that TCR beta sequences accurately predicted the HLA-A and HLA-B alleles for most subjects in the first cohort.

Sequencing was performed on PBMCs. The source of this sequence is a woman in her forties in good health and CMV-seronegative. The chain joins TRBV2 to TRBJ1-3; the D gene is not confidently resolved. The nucleotide sequence reads as follows: TGTGCCAGCAGTGAAATCGTTACCATATATTTT. This encodes CASSEIVTIYF.